Below, 17 T cell receptor beta chains from the same sample are listed, as sequenced in a study of monozygotic twins with inflammatory bowel disease. TCRdb reprocessed the 5' RACE reads, keeping one entry per CDR3 protein, no DNA. Its table lists about 110,000 distinct CDR3 sequences. Sequences were obtained from blood. Receptors were obtained from a human donor with ulcerative colitis or Crohn's disease, or a healthy co-twin of an affected twin (not recorded which).

This chain uses TRBV7-8 with TRBJ1-1. Germline V lookup: CDR1 SGHVS, CDR2 FQNEAQ. The CDR3 spans 14 residues. Here the CDR3 reads CASSLDGGGTEAFF. Using reference TRBV7-8 and TRBJ1-1 for the parts outside the CDR3, the full variable domain is GAGVSQSPRYKVAKRGQDVALRCDPISGHVSLFWYQQALGQGPEFLTYFQNEAQLDKSGLPSDRFFAERPEGSVSTLKIQRTQQEDSAVYLCASSLDGGGTEAFFGQGTRLTVV.

The chain is built from TRBV20-1 and TRBJ2-5; TCRdb's assignment of TRBD1 cannot be checked, as there is no DNA. Germline CDR1 and CDR2: DFQATT and SNEGSKA (reference sequence). There are 15 residues in the CDR3. The CDR3 region is CSASPGTGGGETQYF.

The genes are TRBV7-2 and TRBJ2-5; no DNA is available, so the TRBD2 call from TCRdb remains unchecked. The CDR3 consists of 15 residues. In germline, CDR1 is SGHTA, CDR2 FQGNSA. CDR3: CASSFSYGRGETQYF.

Here the CDR3 reads CSARGTSGNSYNEQFF. The gene calls are TRBV20-1 and TRBJ2-1; the TCRdb call, TRBD2, lacks DNA for checking. The CDR3 contains 16 residues. From germline, CDR1 is DFQATT and CDR2 SNEGSKA (reference sequence).

The chain employs TRBV2 and TRBJ2-3. Per the germline V gene, CDR1 is SNHLY and CDR2 is FYNNEI. This CDR3 contains 14 residues. CDR3 loop: CASSSEFGTDTQYF.

This sequence joins TRBV5-1 and TRBJ1-6; the D call of TRBD1 rests on TCRdb alone, since no DNA is present to check it. Germline V CDR1 and CDR2: SGHRS, YFSETQ. This CDR3 comprises 17 residues. The CDR3 spells CASSLGSPRDRDSPLHF.

This sequence joins TRBV27 and TRBJ1-2; TCRdb outputs TRBD1, but without DNA this stays unchecked. Germline-derived CDR1 and CDR2 are MNHEY and SMNVEV (reference sequence). CDR3 size: 15 residues. CDR3 residues: CASSLYRGANYGYTF.

The CDR3 loop is CASSLQGSVEKLFF. This chain uses TRBV5-1 with TRBJ1-4; no DNA is available, so the TRBD1 call from TCRdb remains unchecked. Germline V gives CDR1 SGHRS, CDR2 YFSETQ. This CDR3 contains 14 residues. Based on the CDR3 plus reference TRBV5-1 and TRBJ1-4, the full variable domain is KAGVTQTPRYLIKTRGQQVTLSCSPISGHRSVSWYQQTPGQGLQFLFEYFSETQRNKGNFPGRFSGRQFSNSRSEMNVSTLELGDSALYLCASSLQGSVEKLFFGSGTQLSVL.

This chain joins TRBV5-1 and TRBJ2-2. The germline gives CDR1 SGHRS, CDR2 YFSETQ. This CDR3 is 14 amino acids long. Here the CDR3 reads CASSVLQNTGELFF.

This sequence joins TRBV27 and TRBJ1-4; TCRdb selects TRBD1, and the lack of DNA leaves this call unchecked. The germline CDR1 and CDR2 sequences are MNHEY and SMNVEV (reference sequence). This CDR3 is 17 amino acids long. The CDR3 loop is CASSYYPLPRQNEKLFF.

The chain is built from TRBV28 and TRBJ2-1; TCRdb designates TRBD2, a call that cannot be tested without DNA. There are 15 residues in the CDR3. The V gene's germline CDR1 is MDHEN and CDR2 SYDVKM. The CDR3 loop is CASSLSGPLYNEQFF.

The chain is built from TRBV27 and TRBJ1-2; TCRdb gives TRBD1 as the D gene, but with no DNA this cannot be confirmed. Germline V gives CDR1 MNHEY, CDR2 SMNVEV (reference sequence). The CDR3 is 13 residues long. The CDR3 region is CASSQVQGYGYTF.

The chain employs TRBV12-3 or TRBV12-4 and TRBJ2-4; no DNA is available, so the TRBD1 call from TCRdb remains unchecked. This CDR3 is built from 19 residues. CDR3 protein: CASSLERSGGGLAKNIQYF.

The genes are TRBV7-9 and TRBJ2-5; the D call of TRBD2 rests on TCRdb alone, since no DNA is present to check it. This CDR3 is 14 amino acids long. Per germline, CDR1 SEHNR and CDR2 FQNEAQ (reference sequence). The CDR3 protein is CASSLTSGQETQYF.

V and J are TRBV11-1 and TRBJ2-4; TCRdb's assignment of TRBD1 cannot be checked, as there is no DNA. The CDR3 length is 19 residues. Germline assignment: CDR1 SGHAT and CDR2 FQDESV (reference sequence). The CDR3 sequence is CASSSASGTGKLAKNIQYF.

The rearrangement uses TRBV11-2 and TRBJ1-4. The CDR3 sequence is 17 residues long. The germline V gene encodes CDR1 SGHAT and CDR2 FQNNGV. The CDR3 loop reads CASSLLQTRSTNEKLFF.

The rearrangement uses TRBV27 and TRBJ2-3; TCRdb outputs TRBD1, but without DNA this stays unchecked. Germline loops: CDR1 MNHEY, CDR2 SMNVEV (reference sequence). This CDR3 region has 15 residues. CDR3 sequence reads: CASSSTGEGTDTQYF.